These 2 T cell receptor beta chains were all obtained from the same sample, sequenced in a study of blood T cells in healthy people across ages. Together with a sample-barcoded 5' primer, a J-beta primer mix was included in a second PCR lasting roughly 7 to 11 cycles. TCRdb reprocessed the 5' RACE reads with MiXCR, giving one entry per CDR3 protein. Here the sample spans approximately 830,000 distinct CDR3 sequences, around 68% being singletons. Material: blood. All receptors come from a man under 40 in good health.

The chain carries TRBV6-5 and TRBJ2-1, with D maybe TRBD2 (7 bases). Trimming shortened V by 7 bases and J by 7 bases, and 14 bases separated the two germline ends. This CDR3 contains 13 residues. CDR1 is MNHEY, CDR2 SVGAGI, per germline. The CDR3 region is CASNGGPGNEQFF. In DNA form, the CDR3 reads TGTGCCAGCAACGGGGGGCCTGGTAATGAGCAGTTCTTC.

The rearrangement joins TRBV6-5 to TRBJ2-5; D is ambiguous. This CDR3 comprises 13 residues. From germline, CDR1 is MNHEY and CDR2 SVGAGI. The ends were cut back, 2 bases at V and 2 bases at J, with 6 bases in the middle. CDR3 nucleotides: TGTGCCAGCAGTTACGGGCTACAAGAGACCCAGTACTTC. Its protein product is CASSYGLQETQYF.